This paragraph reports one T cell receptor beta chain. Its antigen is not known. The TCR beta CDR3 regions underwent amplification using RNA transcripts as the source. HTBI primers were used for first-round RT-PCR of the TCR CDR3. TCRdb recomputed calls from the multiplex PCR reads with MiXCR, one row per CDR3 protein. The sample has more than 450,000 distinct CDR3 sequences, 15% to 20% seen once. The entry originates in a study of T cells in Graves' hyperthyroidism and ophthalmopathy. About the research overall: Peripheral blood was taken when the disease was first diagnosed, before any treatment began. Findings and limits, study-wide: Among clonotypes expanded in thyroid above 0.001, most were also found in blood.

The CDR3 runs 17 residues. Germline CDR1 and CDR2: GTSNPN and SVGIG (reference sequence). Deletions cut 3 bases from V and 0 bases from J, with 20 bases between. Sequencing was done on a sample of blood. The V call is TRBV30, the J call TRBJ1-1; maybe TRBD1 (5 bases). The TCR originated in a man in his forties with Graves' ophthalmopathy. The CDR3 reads CAWRRDPGQVMNTEAFF. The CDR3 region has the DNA TGTGCCTGGAGGCGGGACCCCGGGCAGGTGATGAACACTGAAGCTTTCTTT.